The 26 T cell receptor beta chains presented below share a single source sample, sequenced in a study of blood T cells in healthy people across ages. Next came a second PCR, run for roughly 6 to 11 cycles, which used a sample-barcoded 5' primer along with a J-beta primer mix. From the 5' RACE reads, TCRdb called clonotypes with MiXCR, one entry per CDR3 protein. There are about 970,000 distinct CDR3 sequences in the sample; roughly 51% occur only once, and about a fifth lies in the top ten. The specimen was blood. The receptor source for this set is a woman in her sixties or seventies in good health.

CDR3 sequence (DNA): TGTGCCAGCAGGGATGGCTCTCCGAGAGGTTACAATGAGCAGTACTTC. The encoded protein is CASRDGSPRGYNEQYF. The rearrangement links TRBV6-2 or TRBV6-3 to TRBJ2-7; D is unresolved. Germline values: CDR1 MNHEY, CDR2 SVGEGT. This CDR3 has 16 residues. With 6 bases removed from V and 7 bases from J, the gap between germline ends came to 25 bases.

This clonotype was detected a few times. The chain links TRBV5-6 to TRBJ2-7, with TRBD1 matching over 8 bases. The germline V gene has CDR1 SGHDT and CDR2 YYEEEE. With 3 bases clipped from V and 5 bases from J, the junction kept 10 bases outside the gene matches. The CDR3 covers 15 residues. This chain's CDR3 is CASSSRWTGNDEQYF. The CDR3 DNA reads TGTGCCAGCAGCTCCAGATGGACAGGGAACGACGAGCAGTACTTC.

The V and J genes are TRBV7-2 and TRBJ2-3; TRBD2 might be the D (7 bases). This CDR3 has 15 residues. Germline V gene sequence: CDR1 SGHTA, CDR2 FQGNSA. Trimming removed 7 bases from V and 1 base from J, with 15 bases in between. CDR3 in amino acids: CASTPGEGGTDTQYF. Written as DNA, the CDR3 is TGTGCCAGCACCCCCGGGGAGGGGGGCACAGATACGCAGTATTTT.

In this sample, this clonotype turned up a few times. V usage is TRBV28 and J usage is TRBJ2-7, with 7 positions matching TRBD2. The CDR3 runs 15 residues. Trimming removed 5 bases from V and 4 bases from J; junction bases left unmatched: 11. Germline assignment: CDR1 MDHEN and CDR2 SYDVKM. CDR3 nucleotide sequence: TGTGCCAGCAGTCCCTTAGGGGCTAGCGGTTACGAGCAGTACTTC. Translating it yields CASSPLGASGYEQYF.

J is TRBJ2-1 and V is TRBV20-1; 8 nucleotides line up with TRBD2. The length of the CDR3 is 15 residues. J was trimmed by 8 bases and V by 0 bases; bases with no gene match: 9. Germline CDR1 DFQATT, CDR2 SNEGSKA (reference sequence). CDR3 in DNA: TGCAGTGCTAGAGATGGGGCGGGAGGATCGCATGAGCAGTTCTTC. Protein: CSARDGAGGSHEQFF.

This chain joins TRBV21-1 and TRBJ2-1. TRBV21-1 constitutes a pseudogene. The CDR3 runs 13 residues. CDR3 DNA: TGTGCCAGCAGCGAGATAGAAGTCAATGAGCAGTTCTTC. Its translation: CASSEIEVNEQFF.

This chain links TRBV7-9 with TRBJ2-1; perhaps TRBD2 as D (5 bases). This CDR3 region has 14 residues. Trimming pared 10 bases from V and 5 bases from J, leaving 18 bases between. The germline gives CDR1 SEHNR, CDR2 FQNEAQ (reference sequence). The CDR3 spells CATPGGALNNEQFF. CDR3 sequence (DNA): TGTGCCACCCCAGGAGGAGCGTTGAACAATGAGCAGTTCTTC.

In DNA, the CDR3 is TGCAGTGCTAGAGATTCAGGGGCTCATCAGCCCCAGCATTTT. It codes for CSARDSGAHQPQHF. The J gene is TRBJ1-5, the V gene TRBV20-1; a weak D match, TRBD1 (6 bases). Germline V CDR1 and CDR2: DFQATT, SNEGSKA (reference sequence). V was cut by 0 bases and J by 5 bases, with 11 bases left in between. The CDR3 extends over 14 amino acids.

This clonotype turned up a few times. The V gene is TRBV11-2, the J gene TRBJ1-4, with 8 bases lining up with TRBD1. The CDR3 runs to 15 residues. With 1 base clipped from V and 6 bases from J, the junction kept 4 bases outside the gene matches. Per germline, CDR1 SGHAT and CDR2 FQNNGV. CDR3 amino acids: CASSLGTGGDEKLFF. Here the CDR3 DNA reads TGTGCCAGCAGCTTAGGAACAGGGGGAGATGAAAAACTGTTTTTT.

This CDR3 reads CASSFQSGVPDEQFF. CDR3 coding DNA: TGTGCCAGCAGCTTTCAAAGCGGAGTGCCTGATGAGCAGTTCTTC. The V call is TRBV7-6, the J call TRBJ2-1; D is perhaps TRBD2 (5 bases). This CDR3 region has 15 residues. Deletions cut 3 bases from V and 8 bases from J, with 17 bases between. Germline V gene sequence: CDR1 SGHVS, CDR2 FNYEAQ. The full variable domain, completed using reference TRBV7-6 and TRBJ2-1, is GAGVSQSPRYKVTKRGQDVALRCDPISGHVSLYWYRQALGQGPEFLTYFNYEAQQDKSGLPNDRFSAERPEGSISTLTIQRTEQRDSAMYRCASSFQSGVPDEQFFGPGTRLTVL.

The table lists this clonotype with a few counts. The chain couples TRBV5-8 to TRBJ2-3, with 10 positions matching TRBD2. This CDR3 comprises 16 residues. Germline loops: CDR1 SGHTS, CDR2 YDEGEE. J lost 6 bases, V lost 0 bases, and 7 bases had no gene match. This CDR3 reads CASSLGSGRATDTQYF. DNA for the CDR3: TGTGCCAGCAGCTTGGGGAGCGGGAGGGCCACGGATACGCAGTATTTT. Full variable domain (missing parts from reference TRBV5-8 and TRBJ2-3): EAGVTQSPTHLIKTRGQQATLRCSPISGHTSVYWYQQALGLGLQFLLWYDEGEERNRGNFPPRFSGRQFPNYSSELNVNALELEDSALYLCASSLGSGRATDTQYFGPGTRLTVL.

This clonotype has more than one count but fewer than ten. The gene calls are TRBV11-2 and TRBJ2-1; no clear D. V was cut by 5 bases and J by 10 bases, with 12 bases left in between. This CDR3 is built from 12 residues. The V gene's germline CDR1 is SGHAT and CDR2 FQNNGV. In DNA form, the CDR3 reads TGTGCCAGCAGCGACGGACGCGGCGAGCAGTTCTTC. Translated, it gives CASSDGRGEQFF. Supplemented by reference TRBV11-2 and TRBJ2-1, the full variable domain reads EAGVAQSPRYKIIEKRQSVAFWCNPISGHATLYWYQQILGQGPKLLIQFQNNGVVDDSQLPKDRFSAERLKGVDSTLKIQPAKLEDSAVYLCASSDGRGEQFFGPGTRLTVL.

Remarks on this clonotype: The junction shows a germline mismatch at one end, possibly a read error. The rearrangement uses TRBV4-2 and TRBJ1-6; D unclear. This CDR3 has 15 amino acids. Germline assignment: CDR1 LGHNA and CDR2 YNFKEQ. In DNA, the CDR3 is TGTGCCACCAGCCAAGATCTCGTGTCCAGGTCACCCCTCCACTTT. It yields the protein CATSQDLVSRSPLHF.

This sequence joins TRBV15 and TRBJ2-4; TRBD1 aligns across 9 bases. The J call may be mistaken, given a closer DNA end match to TRBJ2-7. This CDR3 has 14 residues. Per the germline V gene, CDR1 is LNHNV and CDR2 is YYDKDF (reference sequence). The CDR3 DNA sequence: TGTGCCACCAGCGGCCGGGACAGGGTATTCGAGCAGTACTTC. This encodes CATSGRDRVFEQYF.

The sample holds a few counts of this clonotype. This chain links TRBV29-1 with TRBJ2-5, with 7 bases aligning to TRBD2. The germline V gene encodes CDR1 SQVTM and CDR2 ANQGSEA. This CDR3 has 12 residues. V was clipped by 2 bases and J by 4 bases; unmatched bases: 1. The CDR3 here is CSVEWGGETQYF. CDR3 DNA sequence: TGCAGCGTTGAATGGGGGGGAGAGACCCAGTACTTC. Based on the CDR3 plus reference TRBV29-1 and TRBJ2-5, the full variable domain is SAVISQKPSRDICQRGTSLTIQCQVDSQVTMMFWYRQQPGQSLTLIATANQGSEATYESGFVIDKFPISRPNLTFSTLTVSNMSPEDSSIYLCSVEWGGETQYFGPGTRLLVL.

The CDR3 DNA reads as TGTGCCAGCAGTGAACTCGGCAGAGCGGGAGGGGGAGGCGATACGCAGTATTTT. Translated: CASSELGRAGGGGDTQYF. V is TRBV25-1 and J is TRBJ2-3; the match to TRBD2 covers 10 bases. CDR3 length: 18 residues. Germline CDR1 reads MGHDK; CDR2 reads SYGVNS. The J segment lost 6 bases and the V segment lost 2 bases, leaving 14 bases of the junction unmatched.

This chain connects TRBV5-1 to TRBJ2-1, with TRBD1 matching 7 bases. The V segment lost 3 bases and the J segment 8 bases; nucleotides outside the gene matches: 8. From germline, CDR1 is SGHRS and CDR2 YFSETQ. This CDR3 comprises 14 residues. CDR3 protein: CASSWSGTADEQFF. The DNA for the CDR3 is TGCGCCAGCAGCTGGAGTGGGACAGCCGATGAGCAGTTCTTC.

The chain combines TRBV20-1 with TRBJ2-3, with D possibly matching TRBD2 (6 bases). The CDR3 totals 15 residues. V lost 3 bases and J 0 bases, leaving 13 bases between the germline ends. Germline V gene sequence: CDR1 DFQATT, CDR2 SNEGSKA (reference sequence). Here the CDR3 reads CSASGRGASTDTQYF. The CDR3 nucleotides are TGCAGTGCTAGCGGGAGAGGGGCTAGCACAGATACGCAGTATTTT.

The chain employs TRBV12-3 or TRBV12-4 and TRBJ2-2; D uncertain. The CDR3 consists of 15 residues. Trimming pared 2 bases from V and 0 bases from J, leaving 7 bases between. The CDR3 DNA is TGTGCCAGCAGTTTACACCTACCGAACACCGGGGAGCTGTTTTTT. This gives the protein CASSLHLPNTGELFF.

The genes are TRBV7-9 and TRBJ2-7; possibly TRBD2 for D (5 bases). The CDR3 is 13 residues long. Germline V lookup: CDR1 SEHNR, CDR2 FQNEAQ (reference sequence). V lost 5 bases and J 6 bases, leaving 14 bases between the germline ends. CDR3 in amino acids: CASSPSAGSEQYF. CDR3 in DNA: TGTGCCAGCAGCCCCTCGGCGGGTAGCGAGCAGTACTTC.

This clonotype was detected only a few times. An end of the junction does not agree with germline; a read error may underlie this. The V and J genes are TRBV7-2 and TRBJ2-3; unclear D gene. Germline CDR1 SGHTA, CDR2 FQGNSA. The CDR3 sequence is 15 residues long. CDR3 nucleotide sequence: TGTGCCAGCAGTTTAGTCAGTTCTAGCACAGATACGCAGTATTTT. It specifies CASSLVSSSTDTQYF.

DNA of the CDR3: TGCAGCGTTGATTCTAGCGGATCCGACAATGAGCAGTACTTC. Amino acid sequence: CSVDSSGSDNEQYF. This rearrangement joins TRBV29-1 to TRBJ2-1, with 7 bases that match TRBD2. Gene TRBJ2-7 matches the end of the DNA better, so the J call may be wrong. This CDR3 is 14 amino acids long. CDR1 is SQVTM, CDR2 ANQGSEA, per germline.

This clonotype was seen ten or more times. The chain combines TRBV4-3 with TRBJ2-5, with D perhaps matching TRBD1 or TRBD2 (5 bases each). The V gene's germline CDR1 is LGHNA and CDR2 YSLEER. Between the trimmed V and J ends, which lost 3 bases and 2 bases, there was a span of 7 bases. CDR3 length: 13 residues. The CDR3, as DNA: TGCGCCAGCAGCCAGGGGGTTCAAGAGACCCAGTACTTC. Translation gives CASSQGVQETQYF.

The chain links TRBV3-1 to TRBJ2-1, with a possible D match to TRBD2 (5 bases). This CDR3 region has 13 residues. CDR1 and CDR2 from the germline V gene are LGHDT and YNNKEL (reference sequence). V shed 4 bases and J shed 9 bases, with 13 bases lying between them. CDR3 DNA sequence: TGTGCCAGCAGCCCGCTCGTGGGGAGTGAGCAGTTCTTC. Translation gives CASSPLVGSEQFF.

This clonotype has only a few counts. V and J are TRBV6-2 or TRBV6-3 and TRBJ1-2; no clear D. Trimming removed 7 bases from V and 4 bases from J, with 13 bases in between. Germline V CDR1 and CDR2: MNHEY, SVGEGT. The CDR3 is made up of 13 amino acids. CDR3 in amino acids: CASTSMGAYGYTF. The CDR3 DNA sequence: TGTGCCAGCACCTCGATGGGCGCCTATGGCTACACCTTC.

V usage is TRBV15 and J usage is TRBJ2-6; perhaps TRBD1 as D (5 bases). Germline V CDR1 and CDR2: LNHNV, YYDKDF (reference sequence). This CDR3 is built from 17 residues. The V gene lost 5 bases and the J gene lost 0 bases, with 14 bases spanning the gap. This CDR3 is CATSAQGGISGANVLTF. CDR3 DNA sequence: TGTGCCACCAGCGCCCAGGGTGGAATCTCTGGGGCCAACGTCCTGACTTTC.